These 17 T cell receptor beta chains were sequenced from one sample in a study of metastatic and nonmetastatic thyroid tumors. With MiXCR, TCRdb called clones anew from the PCR reads. The top ten hold 3.8% of the sample, which has 37,000 or so clones, roughly a sixth seen once. All patients were treatment-naive before thyroid surgery. Sequenced input: blood. The receptors shown here come from a female donor with papillary thyroid cancer or a benign thyroid nodule (not recorded which). Some clones in this sample may be carry-over from other donors' samples.

The rearrangement links TRBV5-1 to TRBJ2-1; possible D gene TRBD2, 7 bases. Germline assignment: CDR1 SGHRS and CDR2 YFSETQ. The V end lost 6 bases, the J end lost 4 bases, and 29 bases lay between the germline ends. CDR3 size: 19 residues. The CDR3 here is CASTPGEGGLGSSYNEQFF. In DNA form, the CDR3 reads TGCGCCAGCACCCCGGGAGAGGGGGGGCTCGGGAGCTCATACAATGAGCAGTTCTTC.

In this sample, this clone turned up many times. The gene calls are TRBV30 and TRBJ1-5; D uncertain. The CDR3 covers 14 residues. Trimming took 1 base from V and 0 from J, leaving 7 bases between them. Germline lookup yields CDR1 GTSNPN and CDR2 SVGIG (reference sequence). This CDR3 reads CAWSGAASNQPQHF. CDR3 in DNA: TGTGCCTGGAGTGGAGCCGCTAGCAATCAGCCCCAGCATTTT.

This clone was counted ten times or more. The V gene is TRBV5-1, the J gene TRBJ2-1, with TRBD2 identical over 10 bases. Trimming cost V 2 bases and J 4 bases; bases outside gene matches: 6. CDR1 and CDR2 (germline): SGHRS, YFSETQ. This CDR3 is built from 16 residues. The CDR3 protein is CASSFLGLAVYNEQFF. DNA of the CDR3: TGCGCCAGCAGCTTTCTAGGACTAGCGGTGTACAATGAGCAGTTCTTC.

This clone showed up just a few times. The rearrangement links TRBV28 to TRBJ1-1; D might be TRBD1 (5 bases). Trimming removed 3 bases at V and 14 bases at J, with 34 bases between. The CDR3 sequence is 18 residues long. CDR1 is MDHEN and CDR2 is SYDVKM in the germline V gene. This CDR3 is CASSLALQGPPWSTESFF. For the CDR3, the DNA is TGTGCCAGCAGTTTGGCCCTCCAGGGCCCGCCTTGGAGCACTGAATCCTTCTTT.

This clone has a count of ten or more. This chain joins TRBV5-4 and TRBJ2-6; the D call may be TRBD1 or TRBD2 (6 bases each). Germline CDR1 is SGHNT and CDR2 is YYREEE (reference sequence). This CDR3 region has 15 residues. V was shortened by 0 bases and J by 4 bases, with 8 bases between the two germline ends. The CDR3 DNA reads TGTGCCAGCAGCTTGGCGGGGGCCGGGGCCAACGTCCTGACTTTC. This codes for CASSLAGAGANVLTF.

The sample holds many counts of this clone. The V call is TRBV6-1, the J call TRBJ2-5; D tentatively fits TRBD1 or TRBD2 (5 bases each). Germline loops: CDR1 MNHNS, CDR2 SASEGT. Trimming removed 11 bases from V and 3 bases from J, with 16 bases in between. The CDR3 loop spans 13 amino acids. The CDR3 sequence: CAGNRDAEETQYF. The CDR3 region has the DNA TGTGCCGGAAACCGGGACGCCGAAGAGACCCAGTACTTC.

V and J are TRBV11-1 and TRBJ2-7; 7 bases are a match to TRBD1. The better agreement between TRBJ2-5 and the DNA end casts doubt on the J call. There are 17 residues in the CDR3. Germline CDR1 is SGHAT and CDR2 is FQDESV (reference sequence). CDR3 protein: CASSSIEGTGVMETQYF. The CDR3 region has the DNA TGTGCCAGCAGTTCTATCGAGGGTACAGGGGTTATGGAGACCCAGTACTTC.

This clone has a count of ten or more. The chain uses TRBV5-6 and TRBJ2-5, with 15 nucleotides matching TRBD2. The CDR3 has 16 amino acids. The J segment lost 5 bases and the V segment lost 2 bases, leaving 4 bases of the junction unmatched. Germline V gene lookup returns CDR1 SGHDT and CDR2 YYEEEE. The CDR3 here is CASSFLGTSGRETQYF. The CDR3 bases are TGTGCCAGCAGCTTTTTAGGGACTAGCGGGAGGGAGACCCAGTACTTC. Using reference TRBV5-6 and TRBJ2-5 for the parts outside the CDR3, the full variable domain is DAGVTQSPTHLIKTRGQQVTLRCSPKSGHDTVSWYQQALGQGPQFIFQYYEEEERQRGNFPDRFSGHQFPNYSSELNVNALLLGDSALYLCASSFLGTSGRETQYFGPGTRLLVL.

The V and J genes are TRBV5-1 and TRBJ1-2; perhaps TRBD1 as D (6 bases). The V end was cut by 0 bases, the J end by 2 bases, with 11 bases between. CDR1 SGHRS and CDR2 YFSETQ come from the germline V gene. The CDR3 covers 15 residues. CDR3 coding DNA: TGCGCCAGCAGCTTGGGGGGGCGCGCGAACTATGGCTACACCTTC. It translates to CASSLGGRANYGYTF.

This clone was picked up many times. J is TRBJ1-1 and V is TRBV12-3 or TRBV12-4; unclear D gene. The CDR3 is 12 amino acids. Trimming removed 1 base from V and 4 bases from J, with 4 bases in between. The CDR3 is CASSLGITEAFF. The CDR3 bases are TGTGCCAGCAGTTTAGGAATCACTGAAGCTTTCTTT.

For this clone: A much larger clone lies a single base off, so this may be a read error. The chain is built from TRBV20-1 and TRBJ2-5; TRBD1 agrees at 8 bases. The CDR3 runs 14 residues. Germline lookup yields CDR1 DFQATT and CDR2 SNEGSKA (reference sequence). Germline trimming cut 7 bases from V and 5 bases from J; bases unmatched to any gene: 12. CDR3: CSVLSWTGCETQYF. In nucleotides, the CDR3 is TGCAGTGTTTTATCCTGGACAGGGTGCGAGACCCAGTACTTC.

Comment on this clone: Possible read error: a much larger clone is one base away. Other DNA variants within this sample encode the same CDR3. The rearrangement uses TRBV5-5 and TRBJ1-4; unclear D gene. Between the trimmed V and J ends, which lost 8 bases and 0 bases, there was a span of 8 bases. The CDR3 contains 13 residues. CDR1 is SGHKS and CDR2 is YYEKEE in the germline V gene (reference sequence). The CDR3 bases are TGTGCCAGTAGTTCCCCAACTAATGAAAAACTGTTTTTT. It codes for CASSSPTNEKLFF.

This clone was counted ten times or more. This chain uses TRBV4-1 with TRBJ2-5; no clear D. This CDR3 has 13 residues. The V end lost 1 base, the J end lost 5 bases, and 8 bases lay between the germline ends. Germline V gene sequence: CDR1 MGHRA, CDR2 YSYEKL. CDR3 amino acids: CASSQAFKETQYF. For the CDR3, the DNA is TGCGCCAGCAGCCAAGCTTTCAAGGAGACCCAGTACTTC.

This clone occurred many times. V gene TRBV5-6 combines with J gene TRBJ1-3; D is undetermined. CDR1 is SGHDT, CDR2 YYEEEE, per germline. V was pared by 3 bases and J by 7 bases, with 20 bases between. The CDR3 is made up of 16 amino acids. The chain's CDR3 is CASSSEGSSVLNTIYF. The CDR3, as DNA: TGTGCCAGCAGCTCGGAGGGCAGCTCAGTCCTCAACACCATATATTTT.

This clone was seen at least ten times. CDR3 protein: CASSLAGQGESPLHF. The DNA for the CDR3 is TGTGCCAGCAGCTTAGCGGGACAGGGAGAGTCACCCCTCCACTTT. The V call is TRBV7-6, the J call TRBJ1-6; 9 bases align to TRBD1. Losses at the gene ends were 0 bases for V and 10 bases for J; bases not matched to a gene: 4. Germline CDR1 and CDR2: SGHVS and FNYEAQ. This CDR3 is 15 amino acids long. Supplemented by reference TRBV7-6 and TRBJ1-6, the full variable domain reads GAGVSQSPRYKVTKRGQDVALRCDPISGHVSLYWYRQALGQGPEFLTYFNYEAQQDKSGLPNDRFSAERPEGSISTLTIQRTEQRDSAMYRCASSLAGQGESPLHFGNGTRLTVT.

This clone came up many times. V usage is TRBV7-6 and J usage is TRBJ2-7; D is perhaps TRBD1 (6 bases). Germline CDR1 SGHVS, CDR2 FNYEAQ. Trimming shortened V by 1 base and J by 6 bases, and 19 bases separated the two germline ends. The CDR3 runs to 16 residues. CDR3 nucleotides: TGTGCCAGCAGCTTAGTATTACAGGGTTCCTCGGGCGAGCAGTACTTC. It encodes CASSLVLQGSSGEQYF.

This clone has just a few counts. V is TRBV6-4 and J is TRBJ2-1; D may match TRBD1 or TRBD2 (5 bases each). Germline CDR1 is MRHNA and CDR2 is SNTAGT. Trimming shortened V by 0 bases and J by 10 bases, and 16 bases separated the two germline ends. The CDR3 runs to 15 residues. CDR3 protein: CASSDSSYGAGEQFF. For the CDR3, the DNA is TGTGCCAGCAGTGACTCGTCCTACGGGGCAGGAGAGCAGTTCTTC.